This T cell receptor beta chain was sequenced during a study of blood T cell repertoires in COVID-19. About the study: Whether acute or convalescent, the COVID-19 samples came from the United States, Italy and Spain. The analysed material was cDNA or gDNA that came from T cells, B-cell-depleted T cells, or PBMCs.

Authors' data handling: Amplifying reference gene primers gave estimates of nucleated cell counts. The data were produced by immunoSEQ multiplex PCR, yet TCRdb's version contains in-frame clones alone and is incomplete. D and trimming were read from the DNA, whereas the V and J calls and clone size are those reported in that table. This sample has roughly 70,000 clones, with roughly 80% found just once. The CDR3 is 14 residues long. Looked up from germline, CDR1 is MNHEY and CDR2 is SVGAGI. After removal of 7 bases from V and 7 bases from J, the junction contained 7 bases not matched to a gene. V gene TRBV6-5 combines with J gene TRBJ1-6; 7 bases align to TRBD1. Specimen: peripheral blood. The TCR originated in a man in his 70s who had recovered from COVID-19. Here the CDR3 reads CASTSDRENSPLHF. For the CDR3, the DNA is TGTGCCAGCACCTCCGACAGGGAGAATTCACCCCTCCACTTT.